These T cell receptor beta chains were read from a single sample in a study of T cells expressing NK-cell markers. Reanalyzing the 5' RACE reads, TCRdb keeps one entry per CDR3 protein, without DNA. The sample table sets out 500,000 or so distinct CDR3 sequences. Sequencing was carried out using blood T cells: a sorted CD56 or NKG2C T cell subset, CD4+ or CD8+ T cells, or bulk PBMC T cells (not recorded which). Receptors were obtained from a young man in good health. CDR3s include the opening cysteine and the closing phenylalanine or tryptophan. Fields, in order: V gene, J gene, CDR3 protein.

v_call: TRBV6-1
j_call: TRBJ2-3
cdr3_aa: CATNGAGTSTDTQYF

v_call: TRBV6-1
j_call: TRBJ2-7
cdr3_aa: CASRSGDSSYEQYF

v_call: TRBV7-9
j_call: TRBJ2-1
cdr3_aa: CASRGGTSGYNEQFF

v_call: TRBV27
j_call: TRBJ2-1
cdr3_aa: CASSRSGQGANEQFF

v_call: TRBV24-1
j_call: TRBJ2-2
cdr3_aa: CATSDSKRGKQPGELFF

v_call: TRBV20-1
j_call: TRBJ2-4
cdr3_aa: CSARGPGASNIQYF

v_call: TRBV9
j_call: TRBJ2-5
cdr3_aa: CASSAGLNEETQYF

v_call: TRBV20-1
j_call: TRBJ2-3
cdr3_aa: CSARDPLYREFRGDTQYF

v_call: TRBV6-2/TRBV6-3
j_call: TRBJ2-1
cdr3_aa: CASSYSGLAVINEQFF

v_call: TRBV6-2/TRBV6-3
j_call: TRBJ2-1
cdr3_aa: CASSYGGLASYNEQFF

v_call: TRBV7-2
j_call: TRBJ2-2
cdr3_aa: CASSFEVQGSGELFF

v_call: TRBV5-4
j_call: TRBJ1-2
cdr3_aa: CASSLSGTSDYGYTF

v_call: TRBV30
j_call: TRBJ2-1
cdr3_aa: CAWTPGLAGVGEQFF

v_call: TRBV28
j_call: TRBJ2-7
cdr3_aa: CASSLSTGSYEQYF

v_call: TRBV28
j_call: TRBJ2-1
cdr3_aa: CASSFWLAGSHEQFF

v_call: TRBV4-1
j_call: TRBJ1-4
cdr3_aa: CASSQGPELFF

v_call: TRBV19
j_call: TRBJ2-7
cdr3_aa: CASSVSPTSGWGEQYF

v_call: TRBV6-1
j_call: TRBJ2-7
cdr3_aa: CASAKGLAPTYEQYF

v_call: TRBV6-1
j_call: TRBJ1-5
cdr3_aa: CASGPNFINQPQHF

v_call: TRBV12-3/TRBV12-4
j_call: TRBJ2-5
cdr3_aa: CASSPTPGQQETQYF

v_call: TRBV18
j_call: TRBJ1-1
cdr3_aa: CASSPRTGGGEAFF

v_call: TRBV3-1
j_call: TRBJ2-2
cdr3_aa: CASSQLAGVTTGELFF

v_call: TRBV12-3/TRBV12-4
j_call: TRBJ2-3
cdr3_aa: CASRVSGRDTDTQYF

v_call: TRBV18
j_call: TRBJ2-2
cdr3_aa: CASSLLWGLDTGELFF

v_call: TRBV12-3/TRBV12-4
j_call: TRBJ1-1
cdr3_aa: CASSLKGRGTEAFF

v_call: TRBV11-2
j_call: TRBJ2-3
cdr3_aa: CASSLGRDGGADTQYF

v_call: TRBV20-1
j_call: TRBJ2-7
cdr3_aa: CSARAGATEQYF

v_call: TRBV2
j_call: TRBJ2-1
cdr3_aa: CASRESSGGSSYNEQFF

v_call: TRBV7-2
j_call: TRBJ2-7
cdr3_aa: CASSVEVAYEQYF

v_call: TRBV7-9
j_call: TRBJ1-4
cdr3_aa: CASSSRVRGEKLFF

v_call: TRBV19
j_call: TRBJ2-7
cdr3_aa: CASRDRGMSYEQYF

v_call: TRBV12-3/TRBV12-4
j_call: TRBJ2-6
cdr3_aa: CASSLMSGDGANVLTF

v_call: TRBV30
j_call: TRBJ2-2
cdr3_aa: CAAPTGDANTGELFF

v_call: TRBV10-3
j_call: TRBJ2-1
cdr3_aa: CAISQGDFNEQFF

v_call: TRBV3-1
j_call: TRBJ2-6
cdr3_aa: CASLDSGANVLTF

v_call: TRBV10-3
j_call: TRBJ2-3
cdr3_aa: CAISDEVASDTQYF

v_call: TRBV5-1
j_call: TRBJ2-3
cdr3_aa: CASSLSPGTPPTDTQYF

v_call: TRBV12-3/TRBV12-4
j_call: TRBJ1-2
cdr3_aa: CASSFGQPDNYGYTF

v_call: TRBV7-9
j_call: TRBJ2-7
cdr3_aa: CASSLGGYGEQYF

v_call: TRBV5-1
j_call: TRBJ1-1
cdr3_aa: CASSVGTANTEAFF

v_call: TRBV20-1
j_call: TRBJ2-3
cdr3_aa: CSASDWERGADTQYF

v_call: TRBV7-9
j_call: TRBJ2-7
cdr3_aa: CASSLVDRDYEQYF

v_call: TRBV4-2
j_call: TRBJ1-3
cdr3_aa: CASSQERVGTIYF

v_call: TRBV7-2
j_call: TRBJ2-1
cdr3_aa: CASSFPGTRNEQFF

v_call: TRBV7-2
j_call: TRBJ1-6
cdr3_aa: CASSLGETRYSPLHF

v_call: TRBV10-3
j_call: TRBJ2-1
cdr3_aa: CAISEEAGPYNEQFF

v_call: TRBV12-3/TRBV12-4
j_call: TRBJ1-5
cdr3_aa: CASSLSGQLNQPQHF

v_call: TRBV12-3/TRBV12-4
j_call: TRBJ1-4
cdr3_aa: CARGVNEKLFF

v_call: TRBV5-1
j_call: TRBJ2-1
cdr3_aa: CASSSTTGVSNEQFF

v_call: TRBV5-1
j_call: TRBJ2-3
cdr3_aa: CASSLAGLAGTDTQYF

v_call: TRBV2
j_call: TRBJ2-3
cdr3_aa: CASSEGTSHTDTQYF

v_call: TRBV4-1
j_call: TRBJ2-5
cdr3_aa: CASSQVRGTRQETQYF

v_call: TRBV7-7
j_call: TRBJ2-5
cdr3_aa: CASSLGLAGPLETQYF

v_call: TRBV5-6
j_call: TRBJ2-3
cdr3_aa: CASSLVSSGTSTDTQYF

v_call: TRBV6-2/TRBV6-3
j_call: TRBJ2-2
cdr3_aa: CASSTFRGRFTGELFF

v_call: TRBV29-1
j_call: TRBJ2-5
cdr3_aa: CSVIRDSQETQYF

v_call: TRBV6-2/TRBV6-3
j_call: TRBJ2-3
cdr3_aa: CASSYLQPGTVRSTQYF

v_call: TRBV29-1
j_call: TRBJ2-1
cdr3_aa: CSNLRSGRYNEQFF

v_call: TRBV7-3
j_call: TRBJ2-7
cdr3_aa: CASSLISTGSGEQYF

v_call: TRBV3-1
j_call: TRBJ2-1
cdr3_aa: CASSRPGQGGNEQFF